This T cell receptor beta chain was identified during a study of T cells in localized non-small cell lung cancer. Study-wide results and caveats: Only one tumor region was sequenced, so heterogeneity remains possible. Uninvolved adjacent lung had more T cell clonality than any other tissue, topping tumor. Among the top 100 tumor clones, a median about 60 appeared in adjacent lung. A denser population of T cells in blood accompanied longer overall survival.

Germline V lookup: CDR1 ENHRY, CDR2 SYGVKD. V dropped 4 bases and J dropped 1 base, with 0 bases sitting between them. CDR3 length: 11 amino acids. As concerns this clone: Its matching antigen is unknown.

Libraries were prepared by immunoSEQ multiplex PCR; TCRdb keeps only in-frame clonotypes and omits some of them. Of 15,000 to 17,000 clones in the sample, around 87% are singletons; the top ten hold under 30%. This specimen was peripheral blood mononuclear cells, taken before any cancer treatment. The TCR sequence derives from a male donor older than 55 with stage II lung adenocarcinoma. This chain joins TRBV10-3 and TRBJ2-3, with D unclear. CDR3 in DNA: TGTGCCATCAGTGGCACAGATACGCAGTATTTT. This translates into CAISGTDTQYF.